Listed here are 8 T cell receptor beta chains from one sample, sequenced in a study of cytomegalovirus exposure and HLA in healthy donors. The PCR ran on 60 Vbeta and 13 Jbeta primers. Produced via immunoSEQ multiplex PCR; TCRdb's table is partial and in-frame only. The sample has about 70,000 clones; 80% to 90% are singletons. Sequences were obtained from PBMCs. These receptors came from a woman aged 25 to 39 in good health and CMV-seronegative.

The chain is built from TRBV19 and TRBJ2-1; TRBD2 matches 7 bases. CDR1 and CDR2 (germline): LNHDA, SQIVND (reference sequence). J lost 7 bases, V lost 6 bases, and 15 bases had no gene match. The CDR3 loop spans 16 amino acids. In DNA, the CDR3 is TGTGCCAGTAGGCAACTCAGGGCGGGAGAGGCGAATGAGCAGTTCTTC. Amino acid sequence: CASRQLRAGEANEQFF.

V gene TRBV9 combines with J gene TRBJ2-5; 9 positions match TRBD1. The CDR3 is made up of 15 amino acids. The V gene end was trimmed by 0 bases and the J gene end by 4 bases; junction bases not matched to a gene: 4. The germline gives CDR1 SGDLS, CDR2 YYNGEE. CDR3 DNA: TGTGCCAGCAGCGTAGGGGGACAGGGTACAGAGACCCAGTACTTC. Protein: CASSVGGQGTETQYF.

The chain couples TRBV7-6 to TRBJ2-5; no firm D call. Germline values: CDR1 SGHVS, CDR2 FNYEAQ. The CDR3 contains 17 residues. Trimming shortened V by 1 base and J by 2 bases, and 17 bases separated the two germline ends. CDR3 sequence reads: CASSLGIVPTDQETQYF. CDR3 in DNA: TGTGCCAGCAGCTTAGGGATCGTCCCGACTGATCAAGAGACCCAGTACTTC.

The rearrangement links TRBV6-5 to TRBJ2-7, with TRBD1 as a possible D gene (6 bases). Looked up from germline, CDR1 is MNHEY and CDR2 is SVGAGI. Trimming pared 6 bases from V and 7 bases from J, leaving 13 bases between. The CDR3 is 12 amino acids. The CDR3 sequence is CASRAGVGEQYF. The CDR3 DNA is TGTGCCAGCAGGGCAGGGGTGGGAGAGCAGTACTTC.

V and J are TRBV5-8 and TRBJ1-5; D ambiguous. Germline assignment: CDR1 SGHTS and CDR2 YDEGEE. This CDR3 has 14 residues. Trimming cost V 1 base and J 5 bases, with 10 bases left between them. The chain's CDR3 is CASSLSSPHQPQHF. The DNA for the CDR3 is TGTGCCAGCAGCTTGTCGTCTCCTCATCAGCCCCAGCATTTT.

The gene calls are TRBV27 and TRBJ1-5, with TRBD1 as a possible D gene (6 bases). Germline CDR1 and CDR2: MNHEY and SMNVEV (reference sequence). This CDR3 contains 14 residues. V was pared by 5 bases and J by 6 bases, with 14 bases between. In DNA, the CDR3 is TGTGCCAGCAGTGAAACAGGGAGTGGTCAGCCCCAGCATTTT. This gives the protein CASSETGSGQPQHF.

The V gene is TRBV28, the J gene TRBJ1-4, with a possible D match to TRBD1 (5 bases). This CDR3 has 15 residues. The V gene lost 6 bases and the J gene lost 6 bases, with 17 bases spanning the gap. Germline V CDR1 and CDR2: MDHEN, SYDVKM. The CDR3 sequence: CASSPIGQLDEKLFF. The DNA for the CDR3 is TGTGCCAGCAGCCCGATTGGACAACTCGATGAAAAACTGTTTTTT.

The chain combines TRBV12-5 with TRBJ1-3; the D gene is possibly TRBD1 (5 bases). V lost 0 bases, J lost 0 bases, and 15 bases lay in between. Germline loops: CDR1 LGHNT, CDR2 FRNRAP. The CDR3 runs to 18 residues. Here the CDR3 reads CASGLVLRQGLSGNTIYF. CDR3 nucleotides: TGTGCTAGTGGTTTGGTACTGAGGCAGGGCCTCTCTGGAAACACCATATATTTT.